This TCR beta chain was observed in a study of blood T cell repertoires in COVID-19. Turning to the study itself: Collection of acute and convalescent COVID-19 samples took place in the United States, Italy and Spain. T cells, B-cell-depleted T cells, or PBMCs supplied cDNA or gDNA.

Per the study methods: Amplification from reference gene primers served as the basis for estimated nucleated cell counts. The table came from immunoSEQ multiplex PCR; TCRdb's copy has only in-frame clones and leaves some out. V, J and clone size are those of that table, while D and trimming were read from the DNA. The sample yields under 300,000 clones, 65% to 90% seen once. The CDR3 is made up of 15 amino acids. V was clipped by 3 bases and J by 7 bases, with 22 bases between them. CDR1 and CDR2 from the germline V gene are DFQATT and SNEGSKA (reference sequence). The gene calls are TRBV20-1 and TRBJ2-7, with D possibly matching TRBD1 (6 bases). Source material: peripheral blood. This sequence originates from a woman of 80 years or more with active or convalescent COVID-19. The CDR3 nucleotides are TGCAGTGCTAGTATTCCGGGACATAATTCGGAGGAGCAGTACTTC. It specifies CSASIPGHNSEEQYF.